This T cell receptor beta chain was recovered during a study of blood T cell repertoires in COVID-19. Across the study: Spain, Italy and the United States supplied samples that represented acute and convalescent COVID-19.

Participants spanned ages roughly 18 to 90 years and resided in around 25 US areas. Assignment of participants to cohorts was predicated upon participant-reported clinical history. In the authors' methods: For nucleated cells, counts were estimated from reference gene primer amplification. The protocol was immunoSEQ multiplex PCR, while the TCRdb copy is restricted to in-frame clones and leaves out a portion. V, J and clone size were drawn from that table, and D and trimming were deduced from the DNA. The sample includes 350,000 to 400,000 clones, approximately 90% of them seen just once. CDR3 length: 14 residues. CDR1 and CDR2 (germline): SNHLY, FYNNEI. V lost 6 bases, J lost 4 bases, and 8 bases stayed unmatched.

The chain employs TRBV2 and TRBJ2-7; 8 bases are a match to TRBD1. Specimen: PBMCs or T cells enriched from blood (not recorded which). This TCR was sampled from a woman in her 30s with acute COVID-19. CDR3 region: CASSIGQGWYEQYF. CDR3 DNA: TGTGCCAGCAGCATCGGACAGGGTTGGTACGAGCAGTACTTC.